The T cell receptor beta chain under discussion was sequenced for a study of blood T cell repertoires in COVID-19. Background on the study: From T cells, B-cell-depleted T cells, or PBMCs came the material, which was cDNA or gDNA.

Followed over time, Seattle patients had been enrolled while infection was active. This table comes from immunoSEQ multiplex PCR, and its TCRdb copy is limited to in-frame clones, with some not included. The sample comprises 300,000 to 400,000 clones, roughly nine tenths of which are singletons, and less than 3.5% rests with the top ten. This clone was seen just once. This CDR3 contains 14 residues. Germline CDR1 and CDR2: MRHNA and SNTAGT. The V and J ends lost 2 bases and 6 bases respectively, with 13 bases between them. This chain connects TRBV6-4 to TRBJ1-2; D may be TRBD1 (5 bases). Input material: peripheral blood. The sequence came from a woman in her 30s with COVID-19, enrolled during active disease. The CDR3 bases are TGTGCCAGCAGTGACGGTTGGGGCGCGAATGGCTACACCTTC. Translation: CASSDGWGANGYTF.